What follows describes a single TCR beta chain. One entry per CDR3 protein results from TCRdb running MiXCR on the RT-PCR reads. The sample yields approximately 250,000 distinct CDR3 sequences, 11% to 15% seen once. The sample comes from a study of patients and donors after allogeneic stem cell transplantation. Germline lookup yields CDR1 MNHEY and CDR2 SVGEGT. This CDR3 comprises 15 residues. Trimming took 4 bases from V and 2 from J; bases not matched to a gene: 5. Sequencing was done on a sample of blood, either unsorted or a sorted T cell fraction (not recorded which). This sequence originates from a human donor who was either an allogeneic HSCT recipient or a stem cell or donor lymphocyte infusion donor (not recorded which). It is not recorded whose cells these are; they may come from a transplant donor. This chain connects TRBV6-2 or TRBV6-3 to TRBJ2-1; 7 bases are shared with TRBD2. CDR3 residues: CASSLLALTYNEQFF. The CDR3 DNA is TGTGCCAGCAGTTTACTAGCGCTGACCTACAATGAGCAGTTCTTC.